Below are 9 T cell receptor beta chains sequenced from a single sample in a study of monozygotic twins with inflammatory bowel disease. TCRdb reprocessed the 5' RACE reads, keeping one entry per CDR3 protein, no DNA. The sample table includes about 330,000 distinct CDR3 sequences. Sequencing used blood. These receptors all stem from a human donor with ulcerative colitis or Crohn's disease, or a healthy co-twin of an affected twin (not recorded which).

The V gene is TRBV12-3 or TRBV12-4, the J gene TRBJ2-1; the D gene TCRdb calls, TRBD1, cannot be checked with no DNA. This CDR3 is built from 16 residues. The chain's CDR3 is CASSHSIGGAYNEQFF.

The J gene is TRBJ2-1, the V gene TRBV13; TCRdb gives TRBD2 as the D gene, but with no DNA this cannot be confirmed. The CDR3 covers 17 residues. Germline-derived CDR1 and CDR2 are PRHDT and FYEKMQ (reference sequence). The CDR3 is CASSSETSGGPYNEQFF.

The gene calls are TRBV6-2 or TRBV6-3 and TRBJ1-6; TCRdb reports TRBD1, a call that lacks DNA to check it against. This CDR3 has 16 amino acids. In germline, CDR1 is MNHEY, CDR2 SVGEGT. CDR3 in amino acids: CASRTGTGGYNSPLHF.

This chain uses TRBV5-5 with TRBJ2-5; the TRBD1 assignment by TCRdb is unverifiable without DNA. Looked up from germline, CDR1 is SGHKS and CDR2 is YYEKEE (reference sequence). The CDR3 consists of 15 residues. CDR3 amino acids: CASSPARTGVETQYF.

The rearrangement uses TRBV4-1 and TRBJ2-3. The CDR3 has 14 amino acids. Germline assignment: CDR1 MGHRA and CDR2 YSYEKL. CDR3 sequence: CASSQTVSTDTQYF.

The chain couples TRBV9 to TRBJ1-1; absent DNA, TCRdb's TRBD1 call cannot be checked. This CDR3 has 13 amino acids. CDR1 and CDR2 (germline): SGDLS, YYNGEE. CDR3: CASSPPTAPEAFF.

The chain joins TRBV5-1 to TRBJ1-4; the TCRdb call, TRBD1, lacks DNA for checking. This CDR3 spans 16 amino acids. Germline V gives CDR1 SGHRS, CDR2 YFSETQ. The CDR3 spells CASTDEDRGRREKLFF.

The rearrangement joins TRBV7-3 to TRBJ2-1; the TRBD2 assignment by TCRdb is unverifiable without DNA. The CDR3 extends over 14 amino acids. Germline CDR1 is SGHTA and CDR2 is FQGTGA. The CDR3 sequence: CASSRSSGSYEQFF.

This chain links TRBV3-1 with TRBJ2-3. Per the germline V gene, CDR1 is LGHDT and CDR2 is YNNKEL (reference sequence). CDR3 length: 13 amino acids. Here the CDR3 reads CASSQEFPDTQYF.